Reported below is one T cell receptor (beta chain). Its antigen is not identified. Preparation methods for the bulk TCR libraries were those previously described, with listed TCR primers. TCRdb redid the calling of the PCR reads with MiXCR, one entry per CDR3 protein. The data hold 400,000 to 600,000 distinct CDR3 sequences, with about a fifth observed a single time. CDR1 is MNHEY, CDR2 SVGAGI, per germline. Trimming stripped 5 bases from V and 1 base from J, with 14 bases between. CDR3 size: 16 residues. The entry originates in a study of molecular identifiers for immune sequencing clone quantification. Looking at the study overall: Naive CD8 cell RNA, from approximately 20,000 or 100,000 cells, was split five ways in replicates, with four sequenced. Study conclusions and caveats: Jurkat TCR RNA spiked in from one cell could reportedly be detected among about a million naive cells. Identical TCR molecules can share a barcode, and this sharing could underestimate highly expanded clone sizes.

The origin of this receptor is a human donor in good health. Some libraries in this study had Jurkat cell RNA spiked in. Sample: naive CD8+ T cells from blood, with Jurkat cell RNA spiked in. Stated subset: FACS-sorted CD8+CD4-CCR7+CD45RA+ naive T cells. V and J are TRBV6-5 and TRBJ2-2, with D perhaps matching TRBD1 (6 bases). CDR3 nucleotide sequence: TGTGCCAGCAGTCAGGGGTGGGGGATGAACACCGGGGAGCTGTTTTTT. Encoded protein: CASSQGWGMNTGELFF.